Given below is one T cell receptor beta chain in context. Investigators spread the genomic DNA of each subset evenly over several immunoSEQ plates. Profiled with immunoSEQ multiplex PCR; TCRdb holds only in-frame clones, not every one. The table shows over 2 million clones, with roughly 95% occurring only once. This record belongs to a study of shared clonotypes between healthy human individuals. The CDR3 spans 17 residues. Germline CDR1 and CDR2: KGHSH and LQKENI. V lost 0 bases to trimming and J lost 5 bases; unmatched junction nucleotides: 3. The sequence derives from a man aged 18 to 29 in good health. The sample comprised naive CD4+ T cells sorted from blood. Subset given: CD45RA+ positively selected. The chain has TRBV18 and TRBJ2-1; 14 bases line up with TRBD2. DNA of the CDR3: TGTGCCAGCTCACCACCATCGGGACTAGCGGGGGACAATGAGCAGTTCTTC. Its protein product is CASSPPSGLAGDNEQFF.